A selection of T cell receptor beta chains follows, all from one sample in a study of blood T cell repertoires in COVID-19. Method: immunoSEQ multiplex PCR; TCRdb's copy keeps in-frame clones and lacks some. Found here are 110,000 to 150,000 clones, 75% to 90% of them singletons; the top ten hold around 4.5%. Sequenced: PBMCs or T cells enriched from blood (not recorded which). The receptors stem from a man in his fifties or sixties who had recovered from COVID-19. Each CDR3 is given with its conserved first and last residue. The order of the fields is D gene, V gene, J gene, clone size, CDR3 protein, CDR3 DNA. D genes are given only for firm matches. Only some rows state a clone size, as once, few, many or a class for expanded clones.

.	TRBV7-8	TRBJ2-3	.	CASSLQTRSTDTQYF	TGTGCCAGCAGTCTCCAGACACGTAGCACAGATACGCAGTATTTT
.	TRBV27	TRBJ2-2	once	CASAPGANTGELFF	TGTGCCAGCGCGCCGGGAGCGAACACCGGGGAGCTGTTTTTT
.	TRBV19	TRBJ1-1	.	CASSIQGGGTEAFF	TGTGCCAGTAGTATACAGGGAGGAGGCACTGAAGCTTTCTTT
TRBD2	TRBV9	TRBJ2-1	.	CASSVLAGGTSYNEQFF	TGTGCCAGCAGCGTGCTAGCGGGGGGCACGTCCTACAATGAGCAGTTCTTC
.	TRBV7-6	TRBJ2-1	.	CASSLDPGTSYNEQFF	TGTGCCAGCAGCTTAGATCCGGGGACTTCCTACAATGAGCAGTTCTTC
.	TRBV11-3	TRBJ1-1	.	CASSFSGREAFF	TGTGCCAGCAGCTTCTCTGGCCGAGAAGCTTTCTTT
TRBD2	TRBV27	TRBJ2-7	.	CASSLLGFQREASGEQYF	TGTGCCAGCAGTTTACTGGGTTTTCAGCGGGAGGCATCGGGCGAGCAGTACTTC
.	TRBV4-2	TRBJ2-3	once	CASSQAGRDTQYF	TGTGCCAGCAGCCAAGCGGGGAGGGATACGCAGTATTTT
TRBD2	TRBV5-1	TRBJ2-1	.	CASSASGGPRINEQFF	TGCGCCAGCAGCGCTAGCGGGGGGCCGAGGATCAATGAGCAGTTCTTC
TRBD1	TRBV3-1/TRBV3-2	TRBJ1-2	.	CASSQDPRGGTGNYGYTF	TGTGCCAGCAGCCAAGATCCCAGGGGGGGGACAGGGAACTATGGCTACACCTTC
.	TRBV4-2	TRBJ2-3	.	CASSQDISGVTDTQYF	TGTGCCAGCAGCCAAGATATTTCGGGGGTCACAGATACGCAGTATTTT
.	TRBV7-9	TRBJ1-4	.	CASSLDRQGGEKLFF	TGTGCCAGCAGCTTAGATCGGCAGGGCGGCGAAAAACTGTTTTTT
TRBD1	TRBV13	TRBJ1-1	.	CASSLQGAMNTEAFF	TGTGCCAGCAGCCTACAGGGGGCCATGAACACTGAAGCTTTCTTT
.	TRBV27	TRBJ1-3	.	CASRGGTGGKNTIYF	TGTGCCAGCAGGGGAGGGACGGGAGGAAAAAACACCATATATTTT
.	TRBV5-1	TRBJ2-3	.	CASSLGSAASTDTQYF	TGCGCCAGCAGCTTGGGTTCCGCGGCAAGCACAGATACGCAGTATTTT
TRBD1	TRBV19	TRBJ1-4	.	CASRGQSSEKLFF	TGTGCCAGTAGGGGACAGAGTTCTGAAAAACTGTTTTTT
.	TRBV2	TRBJ1-6	.	CASSLLQAGQTPLHF	TGTGCCAGCAGTTTACTCCAGGCCGGCCAGACACCCCTCCACTTT